Following are 6 T cell receptor beta chains from one sample sequenced in a study of blood T cells in healthy people across ages. Then a second PCR, running roughly 7 to 11 cycles, was carried out with a sample-barcoded 5' primer and a J-beta primer mix. TCRdb independently ran MiXCR on the 5' RACE reads; one entry per CDR3 protein. The table has over 1,500,000 distinct CDR3 sequences, about 50% seen once. Material: blood. Every receptor here comes from a woman aged 40 to 50 in good health.

In its sample, this clonotype was seen a few times. The chain joins TRBV29-1 to TRBJ1-5, with TRBD1 matching over 8 bases. This CDR3 comprises 13 residues. J lost 1 base, V lost 4 bases, and 0 bases had no gene match. CDR1 SQVTM and CDR2 ANQGSEA come from the germline V gene. CDR3 in amino acids: CSVAGGSNQPQHF. In DNA, the CDR3 is TGCAGCGTTGCAGGGGGCAGCAATCAGCCCCAGCATTTT.

The gene calls are TRBV4-1 and TRBJ2-1, with 8 bases aligning to TRBD1. Germline-derived CDR1 and CDR2 are MGHRA and YSYEKL. Germline trimming cut 0 bases from V and 2 bases from J; bases unmatched to any gene: 3. This CDR3 is 16 amino acids long. This CDR3 is CASSQEPRGPYNEQFF. In DNA form, the CDR3 reads TGCGCCAGCAGCCAAGAGCCCAGGGGGCCCTACAATGAGCAGTTCTTC.

The chain couples TRBV12-3 or TRBV12-4 to TRBJ1-2, with D tentatively TRBD1 (5 bases). V was shortened by 5 bases and J by 1 base, with 11 bases between the two germline ends. The CDR3 sequence is 14 residues long. The CDR3 reads CASSPETDNYGYTF. The CDR3 nucleotides are TGTGCCAGCAGTCCCGAGACAGATAACTATGGCTACACCTTC.

J is TRBJ2-7 and V is TRBV28, with 9 nucleotides matching TRBD1. Trimming removed 4 bases from V and 6 bases from J; junction bases left unmatched: 10. The CDR3 sequence is 15 residues long. Germline V gives CDR1 MDHEN, CDR2 SYDVKM. CDR3 in amino acids: CASSYSGTGIGEQYF. CDR3 bases: TGTGCCAGCAGTTACTCCGGGACAGGGATCGGCGAGCAGTACTTC.

This chain connects TRBV20-1 to TRBJ2-1; 8 bases line up with TRBD2. CDR1 is DFQATT, CDR2 SNEGSKA, per germline (reference sequence). V shed 3 bases and J 7 bases; nucleotides not matched to a gene: 11. The CDR3 sequence is 15 residues long. CDR3 DNA: TGCAGTGCTAGTCGGGGTAGCGGGGCAGAGAATGAGCAGTTCTTC. Residues: CSASRGSGAENEQFF.

Points on this clonotype: Sequence at one end of the junction differs from germline and may be a read error. The chain carries TRBV20-1 and TRBJ2-1; 7 bases fit TRBD2. The CDR3 consists of 14 residues. In germline, CDR1 is DFQATT, CDR2 SNEGSKA (reference sequence). DNA for the CDR3: TGCAGTGCTACCAAGCGGGGACCCTACAAGGAGCAGTTCTTC. It encodes CSATKRGPYKEQFF.